This record concerns one TCR beta chain sequence. It lacks a known antigen. The input lacks base qualities; no much larger clone sits a single base away. Library creation used 5' RACE. Sequenced using an Illumina HiSeq 2000. Template switching added a universal primer binding site, and the final cDNA carried a unique molecular identifier that allowed TCR cDNA molecules to be counted accurately. First-strand cDNA for TCR alpha and beta chains was synthesized from specific primers in the conserved constant-segment region. To control for contamination, every cDNA library was double barcoded, receiving both a SMART-Mk sample barcode and Illumina barcodes. Two successive PCR steps introduced TruSeq adapter sequences along with Illumina sample barcodes. The TCR alpha and beta cDNA libraries were sequenced on the Illumina HiSeq platform using custom primers. The original methods were these. Raw reads were processed with MiGEC to extract unique molecular identifiers, and MiXCR was used to determine CDR3 positions. For each individual, recombination models were inferred using an EM algorithm with the repgenHMM and IGoR tools. Shared clonotypes were analyzed with the tcR package in R, and sharing was normalized by the product of cloneset sizes. To study raw recombination without the effects of thymic and clonal selection, out-of-frame nonproductive sequences were analyzed. TCRdb reprocessing: public reads trimmed at Q25 with fastp, clones called with MiXCR, in-frame beta chains kept. Rows with one shared CDR3 protein collapse into an entry with the most common genes and DNA. The V and J calls here are based on TCRdb, not the publication. The sample records about 280,000 distinct CDR3 sequences, about 8.9% of which are singletons. The ten largest clones represent less than 2.5% of the sample.

Every donor was a healthy Caucasian. Three pairs of female monozygotic twins, all aged roughly 18 to 30 years, made up the twin cohort. Using Miltenyi CD45RO+ enrichment and human naive T-cell isolation kits, memory (CD45RO+) and naive T cells were isolated from PBMC. The entry originates in a study of identical twins listed by TCRdb under 2016. Background on the whole study: To test whether fetal clonotypes persist, the study used deep sequencing on TCR alpha and beta repertoires from monozygotic twins, unrelated adults of various ages, and cord blood. Replicate twin experiments were performed at different times using different library preparation protocols to rule out contamination. The investigation overall reported the following: Because the same donors could not be followed over many years, conclusions were based on cross-sectional statistical analysis. Out-of-frame TCR alpha sharing in monozygotic twins was systematically underestimated by recombination models, whereas sharing between unrelated individuals was in agreement with the recombination models. A weaker excess of twin sharing was found in beta out-of-frame sequences because the signal-to-noise ratio was lowered by fewer shared sequences. Fewer insertions were carried by abundant cord blood beta clonotypes, a similar but weaker trend appeared in young adult naive repertoires, and no such trend appeared in memory repertoires. Out-of-frame TCR alpha sequences shared between twins showed an excess of low generation-probability sequences compared with coincidental sharing between unrelated individuals. Invariant T cells such as MAIT and iNKT could partly confound zero-insertion analyses, though diverse VJ usage argued against this for most clonotypes.

CDR1 and CDR2 were assigned from the germline V gene as SGDLS and YYNGEE. CDR3 length: 17 amino acids, cysteine to phenylalanine. The CDR3 DNA has 51 bases and is translated from base 1. V is trimmed back by 3 bases and J by 2 bases, and the junction contains 11 bases that no gene match accounts for. The data also belong to a second study, concerning yellow fever vaccine responses in identical twins. The second paper states: According to the authors, the vaccine-induced T cell response in identical twins seemed to be partly convergent and partly specific to each individual. In identical twins, the study followed T cell clones that responded to the vaccine with precision.

The receptor comes from a woman younger than 35 in good health. Here the chain combines TRBV9 and TRBJ1-2; TRBD1 fits 9 bases in the junction. The sequenced sample was memory (CD45RO+) T cells sorted from blood. The cell subset or site label on this specimen signifies: CD45RO+ enriched T cells. The CDR3 reads as follows: CASSEPGGTGTNYGYTF. The DNA is TGTGCCAGCAGCGAGCCCGGTGGGACAGGGACCAACTATGGCTACACCTTC.